The clone carrying this T cell receptor (beta chain) appeared a few times. The antigen is not known. Each patient with chemo-refractory metastatic non-small-cell lung cancer was treated with focal radiation plus CTLA-4 blockade using ipilimumab. Sequencing used immunoSEQ multiplex PCR; TCRdb keeps in-frame clones, though not all of them. The sample holds around 100,000 clones, about four fifths seen once. The sample originates from a study of radiotherapy plus CTLA-4 blockade in lung cancer. Study background: Objective responses were recorded in about 18% of patients, with disease control recorded in 30% to 35%. Whole-study results and caveats: Dynamics of early blood T cell clones, together with interferon-beta, were reportedly the best predictors of response.

The sequence was obtained from a human donor with non-small cell lung cancer who had a partial response to radiotherapy plus ipilimumab. Some clones in this sample may be carry-over from other donors' samples. The sample consisted of peripheral blood, taken from a patient treated with radiotherapy plus ipilimumab.

CDR3 residues: CASSGVNYYEQYF. As DNA, the CDR3 is TGTGCCAGCAGCGGGGTAAATTACTACGAGCAGTACTTC. This sequence joins TRBV6-6 and TRBJ2-7; maybe TRBD2 (5 bases). The V and J ends lost 6 bases and 3 bases respectively, with 12 bases between them. The CDR3 sequence is 13 residues long. The germline gives CDR1 MNHNY, CDR2 SVGAGI (reference sequence).